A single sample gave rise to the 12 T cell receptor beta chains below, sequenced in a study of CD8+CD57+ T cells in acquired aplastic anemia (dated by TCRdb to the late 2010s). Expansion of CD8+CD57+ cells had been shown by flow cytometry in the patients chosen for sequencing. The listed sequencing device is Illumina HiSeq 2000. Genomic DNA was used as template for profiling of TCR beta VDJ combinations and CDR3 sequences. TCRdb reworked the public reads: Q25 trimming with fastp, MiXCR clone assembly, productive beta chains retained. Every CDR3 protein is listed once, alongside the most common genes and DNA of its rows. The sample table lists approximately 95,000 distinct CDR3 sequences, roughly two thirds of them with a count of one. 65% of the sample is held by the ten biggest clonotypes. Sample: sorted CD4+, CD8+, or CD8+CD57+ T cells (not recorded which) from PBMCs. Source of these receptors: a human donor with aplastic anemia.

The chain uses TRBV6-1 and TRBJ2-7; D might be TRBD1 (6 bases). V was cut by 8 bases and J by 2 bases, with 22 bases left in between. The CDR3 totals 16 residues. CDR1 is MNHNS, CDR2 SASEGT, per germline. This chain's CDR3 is CASQGPGHSHAYEQYF. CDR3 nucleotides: TGTGCCAGCCAGGGGCCGGGACACTCACATGCCTACGAGCAGTACTTC.

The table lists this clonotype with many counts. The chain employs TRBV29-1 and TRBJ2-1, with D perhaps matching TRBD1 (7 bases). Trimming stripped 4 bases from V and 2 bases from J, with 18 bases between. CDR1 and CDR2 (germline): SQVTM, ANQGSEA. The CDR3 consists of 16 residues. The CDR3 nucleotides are TGCAGCGTTGTGGGGGGCCCCGGGACAGCCTACAATGAGCAGTTCTTC. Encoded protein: CSVVGGPGTAYNEQFF.

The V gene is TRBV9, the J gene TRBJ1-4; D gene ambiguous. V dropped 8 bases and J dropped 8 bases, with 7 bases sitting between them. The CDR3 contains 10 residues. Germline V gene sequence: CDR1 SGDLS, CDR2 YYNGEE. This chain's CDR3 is CARTPEKLFF. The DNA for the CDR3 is TGTGCCAGAACGCCGGAAAAACTGTTTTTT.

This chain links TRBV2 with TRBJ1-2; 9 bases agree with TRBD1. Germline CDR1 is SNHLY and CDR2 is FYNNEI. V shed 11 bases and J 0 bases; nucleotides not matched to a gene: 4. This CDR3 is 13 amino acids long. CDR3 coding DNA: TGTGCCGGCAACAGGGGGCCTAACTATGGCTACACCTTC. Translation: CAGNRGPNYGYTF.

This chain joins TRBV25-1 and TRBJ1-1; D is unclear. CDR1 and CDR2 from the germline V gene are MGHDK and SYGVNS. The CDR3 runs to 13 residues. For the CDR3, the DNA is TGTGCTAGGGCAGTGTATCGAGATACTGAAGCTTTCTTT. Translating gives CARAVYRDTEAFF.

CDR3 nucleotide sequence: TGTGCCAGCAGTGGGACTAGCGGGGGCGCCTACGAGCAGTACTTC. Translated: CASSGTSGGAYEQYF. The chain employs TRBV2 and TRBJ2-7, with 13 bases that match TRBD2. Trimming removed 4 bases from V and 2 bases from J; junction bases left unmatched: 2. CDR1 SNHLY and CDR2 FYNNEI come from the germline V gene. The CDR3 has 15 residues.

The CDR3 DNA follows: TGTGCCAGCAGTCCCTTAGCGGGAGATGACGAGCAGTACTTC. Residues: CASSPLAGDDEQYF. The V and J genes are TRBV12-3 or TRBV12-4 and TRBJ2-7; 9 bases line up with TRBD2. CDR3 length: 14 residues. V dropped 5 bases and J dropped 5; count of bases not matched to a gene: 7.

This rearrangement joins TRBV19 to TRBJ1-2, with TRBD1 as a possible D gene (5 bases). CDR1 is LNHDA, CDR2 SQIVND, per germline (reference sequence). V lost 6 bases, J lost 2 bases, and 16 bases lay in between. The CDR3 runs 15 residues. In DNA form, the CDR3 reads TGTGCCAGTAGCGAAACATTCCAGGGAAACTATGGCTACACCTTC. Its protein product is CASSETFQGNYGYTF.

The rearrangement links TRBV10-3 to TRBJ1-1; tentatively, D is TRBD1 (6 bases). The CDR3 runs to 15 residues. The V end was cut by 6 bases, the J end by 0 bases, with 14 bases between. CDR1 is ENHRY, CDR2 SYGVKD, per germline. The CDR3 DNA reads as TGTGCCATCAGAGGATTACAGGGAATGAACACTGAAGCTTTCTTT. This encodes CAIRGLQGMNTEAFF.

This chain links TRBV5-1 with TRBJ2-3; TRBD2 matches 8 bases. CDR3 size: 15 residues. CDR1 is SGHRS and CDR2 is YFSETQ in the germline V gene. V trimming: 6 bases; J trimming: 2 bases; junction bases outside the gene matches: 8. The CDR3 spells CASTKSGGVTDTQYF. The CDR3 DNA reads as TGCGCCAGCACCAAGAGCGGGGGTGTCACAGATACGCAGTATTTT.

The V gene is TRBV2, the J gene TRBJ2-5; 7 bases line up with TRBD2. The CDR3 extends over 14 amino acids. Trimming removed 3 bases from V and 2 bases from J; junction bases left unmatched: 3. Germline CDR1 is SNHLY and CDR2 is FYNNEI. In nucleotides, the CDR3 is TGTGCCAGCAGTGAGGCTAGCGGACAAGAGACCCAGTACTTC. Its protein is CASSEASGQETQYF.

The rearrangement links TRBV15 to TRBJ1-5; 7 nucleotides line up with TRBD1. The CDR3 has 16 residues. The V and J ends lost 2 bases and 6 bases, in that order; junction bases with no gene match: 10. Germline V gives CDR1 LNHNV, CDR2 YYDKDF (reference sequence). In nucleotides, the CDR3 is TGTGCCACCAGCAGAACCCCGCGACAGGGAAGTCAGCCCCAGCATTTT. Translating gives CATSRTPRQGSQPQHF. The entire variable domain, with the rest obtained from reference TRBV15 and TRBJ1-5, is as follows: DAMVIQNPRYQVTQFGKPVTLSCSQTLNHNVMYWYQQKSSQAPKLLFHYYDKDFNNEADTPDNFQSRRPNTSFCFLDIRSPGLGDTAMYLCATSRTPRQGSQPQHFGDGTRLSIL.